The 6 T cell receptor beta chains presented below share a single source sample, sequenced in a study of human T cells and chemical hapten exposure. TCRdb re-called the RACE reads with MiXCR, one entry per CDR3 protein. The sample has about 160,000 distinct CDR3 sequences; 28% are singletons. As for time point: patch test 3, about 24 weeks after DPC sensitization. Treatment specified: therapeutic diphenylcyclopropenone sensitization with weekly scalp DPC. The sample consisted of whole blood, taken in connection with sensitization to the hapten diphenylcyclopropenone (DPC). The receptors were gathered from a woman under 30 with alopecia areata. Some clones in this sample may be carry-over from other donors' samples.

This clonotype was counted a single time. V gene TRBV11-2 combines with J gene TRBJ1-1; D gene uncertain. The ends were cut back, 6 bases at V and 0 bases at J, with 8 bases in the middle. Germline V gives CDR1 SGHAT, CDR2 FQNNGV. The CDR3 length is 13 residues. The CDR3 sequence is CASRSSLNTEAFF. Written as DNA, the CDR3 is TGTGCCAGCAGATCCAGCCTGAACACTGAAGCTTTCTTT.

This clonotype was counted many times. In nucleotides, the CDR3 is TGTGCCAGCAGCGTAGGGACTAGGAGTTTTGAGCAGTTCTTC. Protein: CASSVGTRSFEQFF. The chain employs TRBV9 and TRBJ2-1, with TRBD2 matching 7 bases. The V and J ends lost 0 bases and 9 bases, in that order; junction bases with no gene match: 6. The CDR3 is 14 amino acids. The germline V gene encodes CDR1 SGDLS and CDR2 YYNGEE.

This clonotype has a single count. The chain links TRBV12-3 or TRBV12-4 to TRBJ1-1, with D perhaps matching TRBD1 (5 bases). Trimming cost V 3 bases and J 3 bases, with 11 bases left between them. CDR3 size: 14 residues. CDR3 sequence (DNA): TGTGCCAGCAGTTTTGGCAAAGGGGACACTGAAGCTTTCTTT. This codes for CASSFGKGDTEAFF.

This clonotype occurred a few times. The chain links TRBV20-1 to TRBJ2-2; D is uncertain. Trimming removed 6 bases at V and 6 bases at J, with 17 bases between. In germline, CDR1 is DFQATT, CDR2 SNEGSKA (reference sequence). CDR3 length: 14 residues. In nucleotides, the CDR3 is TGCAGTGCAAGATTATACGGTAGTGCCGGGGAGCTGTTTTTT. Translating gives CSARLYGSAGELFF.

A few counts support this clonotype. The J gene is TRBJ2-5, the V gene TRBV7-2, with D uncertain. The CDR3 has 15 residues. Trimming took 1 base from V and 4 from J, leaving 13 bases between them. CDR1 and CDR2 (germline): SGHTA, FQGNSA. The chain's CDR3 is CASSLVTRFGETQYF. The CDR3 DNA reads as TGTGCCAGCAGCTTAGTGACCAGGTTCGGAGAGACCCAGTACTTC.

The table lists this clonotype with a few counts. The chain joins TRBV7-3 to TRBJ2-6; a possible D gene is TRBD2 (6 bases). This CDR3 comprises 15 residues. Germline CDR1 SGHTA, CDR2 FQGTGA. V lost 7 bases and J lost 0, with 10 bases in between. The CDR3 sequence: CASTRGTSGANVLTF. DNA of the CDR3: TGTGCCAGCACGCGGGGCACCTCTGGGGCCAACGTCCTGACTTTC.